This passage covers 2 T cell receptor beta chains from one sample sequenced in a study of shared clonotypes between healthy human individuals. Assay used: immunoSEQ multiplex PCR; TCRdb lists only in-frame clones, some missing. This table has under 2,500,000 clones, almost 96% appearing once. Sequenced: naive CD4+ T cells sorted from blood. Specified subset: CD45RA+ positively selected. These receptor sequences come from a man aged 18 to 29 in good health.

The chain employs TRBV2 and TRBJ2-1, with TRBD2 identical over 12 bases. Trimming at V came to 4 bases and at J to 6 bases, leaving 10 bases not matched to a gene. The CDR3 covers 17 residues. Germline CDR1 and CDR2: SNHLY and FYNNEI. CDR3: CASSARPLAGGSNEQFF. The CDR3 DNA sequence: TGTGCCAGCAGTGCCCGCCCCCTAGCGGGAGGGAGCAATGAGCAGTTCTTC. Based on the CDR3 plus reference TRBV2 and TRBJ2-1, the full variable domain is EPEVTQTPSHQVTQMGQEVILRCVPISNHLYFYWYRQILGQKVEFLVSFYNNEISEKSEIFDDQFSVERPDGSNFTLKIRSTKLEDSAMYFCASSARPLAGGSNEQFFGPGTRLTVL.

The rearrangement links TRBV5-1 to TRBJ1-1; tentative D call: TRBD1 (5 bases). Germline loops: CDR1 SGHRS, CDR2 YFSETQ. This CDR3 spans 16 amino acids. V was pared by 0 bases and J by 2 bases, with 14 bases between. This CDR3 is CASSLEAGNINTEAFF. The DNA for the CDR3 is TGCGCCAGCAGCTTGGAGGCAGGGAATATAAACACTGAAGCTTTCTTT.